Following are 9 T cell receptor beta chains from one sample sequenced in a study of CD8 T cells in ankylosing spondylitis. These receptors' targets are unknown. Study outcomes and limitations: A TCR beta motif made of fewer than ten highly homologous variants seemed typical of ankylosing spondylitis blood.

In TCRdb, the 5' RACE reads were re-called with MiXCR into one record per CDR3 protein. There are some 700,000 distinct CDR3 sequences in the sample; around 19% occur only once, and around 19% lies in the top ten. Sample: blood, either unsorted or a sorted T cell fraction (not recorded which). All receptors come from a male donor with ankylosing spondylitis.

This clonotype showed up just a few times. The chain couples TRBV11-2 to TRBJ2-3; maybe TRBD2 (5 bases). The CDR3 is made up of 15 amino acids. Germline V gene data show CDR1 as SGHAT and CDR2 as FQNNGV. Between the trimmed V and J ends, which lost 1 base and 2 bases, there was a span of 10 bases. The CDR3 DNA sequence: TGTGCCAGCAGCTTAGTTTCCGGGGTCACAGATACGCAGTATTTT. Translating it yields CASSLVSGVTDTQYF.

This clonotype was detected only a few times. The genes are TRBV9 and TRBJ2-3; D may be TRBD2 (5 bases). Germline V CDR1 and CDR2: SGDLS, YYNGEE. CDR3 size: 16 residues. The V end lost 4 bases, the J end lost 6 bases, and 21 bases lay between the germline ends. CDR3 DNA: TGTGCCAGCAGCCCCCTGGAGTCGGGGTTCTCGGATACGCAGTATTTT. Translation: CASSPLESGFSDTQYF.

Written as DNA, the CDR3 is TGTGCCAGCAGCCAAGATATCGGGGCCAACGTCCTGACTTTC. Residues: CASSQDIGANVLTF. The J gene is TRBJ2-6, the V gene TRBV3-1; D gene unclear. The V gene's germline CDR1 is LGHDT and CDR2 YNNKEL (reference sequence). Trimming cost V 0 bases and J 4 bases, with 4 bases left between them. This CDR3 contains 14 residues.

The J gene is TRBJ2-7, the V gene TRBV28; no firm D call. Looked up from germline, CDR1 is MDHEN and CDR2 is SYDVKM. Trimming removed 6 bases from V and 5 bases from J, with 14 bases in between. The CDR3 runs 13 residues. In nucleotides, the CDR3 is TGTGCCAGCAGCTTACCACACGGCGACGAGCAGTACTTC. Its translation is CASSLPHGDEQYF.

This clonotype has a handful of counts. This chain connects TRBV27 to TRBJ2-3; 9 bases match TRBD1. The V segment lost 4 bases and the J segment 5 bases; nucleotides outside the gene matches: 4. The CDR3 loop spans 14 amino acids. Germline loops: CDR1 MNHEY, CDR2 SMNVEV (reference sequence). CDR3 coding DNA: TGTGCCAGCAGTTGGGGACAGGGTGGAGATACGCAGTATTTT. Its protein is CASSWGQGGDTQYF.

This clonotype was recorded a few times. The gene calls are TRBV12-3 or TRBV12-4 and TRBJ2-1; TRBD1 matches at 10 bases. The CDR3 has 16 amino acids. The V gene end was trimmed by 2 bases and the J gene end by 3 bases; junction bases not matched to a gene: 4. The CDR3 sequence is CASSLTGQGYYNEQFF. CDR3 in DNA: TGTGCCAGCAGTTTAACGGGACAGGGGTACTACAATGAGCAGTTCTTC.

A few counts support this clonotype. The rearrangement joins TRBV11-2 to TRBJ2-5; D may match TRBD1 or TRBD2 (5 bases each). Germline assignment: CDR1 SGHAT and CDR2 FQNNGV. Trimming stripped 3 bases from V and 5 bases from J, with 10 bases between. The CDR3 runs 13 residues. The CDR3 spells CASSFVREETQYF. As DNA, the CDR3 is TGTGCCAGCAGCTTCGTCAGGGAGGAGACCCAGTACTTC.

The genes are TRBV12-3 or TRBV12-4 and TRBJ2-1; 16 bases align to TRBD2. The CDR3 totals 18 residues. The junction had 11 bases not matched to a gene; V was cut back by 6 bases and J by 6 bases. Written as DNA, the CDR3 is TGTGCCAGCAGGCCCGGGACTAGCGGGAGGGCCCGGGTCAATGAGCAGTTCTTC. Translating gives CASRPGTSGRARVNEQFF.

V and J are TRBV5-6 and TRBJ1-2, with 7 bases that match TRBD1. V gave up 4 bases and J gave up 2 bases; unmatched junction bases: 17. Germline V gene sequence: CDR1 SGHDT, CDR2 YYEEEE. CDR3 length: 18 amino acids. The CDR3 region is CASSGLPGQKIPNYGYTF. CDR3 coding DNA: TGTGCCAGCAGCGGATTACCGGGACAGAAAATCCCAAACTATGGCTACACCTTC. Full variable domain (outside the CDR3, taken from reference TRBV5-6 and TRBJ1-2): DAGVTQSPTHLIKTRGQQVTLRCSPKSGHDTVSWYQQALGQGPQFIFQYYEEEERQRGNFPDRFSGHQFPNYSSELNVNALLLGDSALYLCASSGLPGQKIPNYGYTFGSGTRLTVV.